The 4 T cell receptor beta chains presented below share a single source sample, sequenced in a study of cytomegalovirus exposure and HLA in healthy donors. A multiplex PCR was run with 60 Vbeta primers and 13 Jbeta primers. The method was immunoSEQ multiplex PCR; TCRdb's version includes in-frame clones alone and lacks a portion of them. The sample has some 180,000 clones, 76% seen once. The sample comprised PBMCs. Source of these receptors: a man aged 18 to 29 in good health and CMV-seronegative.

The chain combines TRBV28 with TRBJ1-5, with 9 positions matching TRBD1. CDR3 length: 15 residues. Germline CDR1 reads MDHEN; CDR2 reads SYDVKM. The V and J ends lost 5 bases and 3 bases, in that order; junction bases with no gene match: 5. The CDR3 DNA reads TGTGCCAGCAGTATCGGACAGGGGAACAATCAGCCCCAGCATTTT. Amino acid sequence: CASSIGQGNNQPQHF.

CDR3: CASSPPGAMETQYF. The DNA of the CDR3 is TGCGCCAGCAGCCCCCCAGGGGCGATGGAGACCCAGTACTTC. The gene calls are TRBV5-1 and TRBJ2-5; possible D gene TRBD1, 6 bases. Germline-derived CDR1 and CDR2 are SGHRS and YFSETQ. V lost 4 bases and J 5 bases, leaving 15 bases between the germline ends. The CDR3 consists of 14 residues.

The chain uses TRBV7-2 and TRBJ2-3, with 10 positions matching TRBD2. The V and J ends lost 3 bases and 5 bases, in that order; junction bases with no gene match: 11. The CDR3 consists of 17 residues. CDR1 is SGHTA and CDR2 is FQGNSA in the germline V gene. Here the CDR3 DNA reads TGTGCCAGCAGCTTCCAACGGAGCGGGAGGGCTAGAGATACGCAGTATTTT. Its protein product is CASSFQRSGRARDTQYF.

A few counts support this clone. This chain connects TRBV6-1 to TRBJ1-6; TRBD1 matches at 7 bases. The CDR3 has 13 amino acids. The J segment lost 7 bases and the V segment lost 6 bases, leaving 3 bases of the junction unmatched. CDR1 and CDR2 from the germline V gene are MNHNS and SASEGT. This CDR3 is CASRTGSNSPLHF. The CDR3 nucleotides are TGTGCCAGCAGGACAGGGTCGAATTCACCCCTCCACTTT.